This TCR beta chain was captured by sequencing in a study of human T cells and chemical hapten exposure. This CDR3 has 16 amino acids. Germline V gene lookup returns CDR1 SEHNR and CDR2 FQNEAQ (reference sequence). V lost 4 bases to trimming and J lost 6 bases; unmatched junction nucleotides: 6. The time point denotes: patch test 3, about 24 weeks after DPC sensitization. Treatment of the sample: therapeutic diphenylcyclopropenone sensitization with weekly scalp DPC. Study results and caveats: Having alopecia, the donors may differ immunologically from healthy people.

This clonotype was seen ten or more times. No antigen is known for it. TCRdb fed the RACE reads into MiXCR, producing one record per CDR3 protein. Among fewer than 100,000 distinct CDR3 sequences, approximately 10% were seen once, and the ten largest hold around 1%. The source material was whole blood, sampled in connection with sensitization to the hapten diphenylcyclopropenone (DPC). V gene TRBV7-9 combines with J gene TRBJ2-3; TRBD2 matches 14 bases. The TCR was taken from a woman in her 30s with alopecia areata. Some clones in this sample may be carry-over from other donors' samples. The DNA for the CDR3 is TGTGCCAGCAGCTCGGGACTAGCGGGAGATTGGGATACGCAGTATTTT. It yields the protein CASSSGLAGDWDTQYF.